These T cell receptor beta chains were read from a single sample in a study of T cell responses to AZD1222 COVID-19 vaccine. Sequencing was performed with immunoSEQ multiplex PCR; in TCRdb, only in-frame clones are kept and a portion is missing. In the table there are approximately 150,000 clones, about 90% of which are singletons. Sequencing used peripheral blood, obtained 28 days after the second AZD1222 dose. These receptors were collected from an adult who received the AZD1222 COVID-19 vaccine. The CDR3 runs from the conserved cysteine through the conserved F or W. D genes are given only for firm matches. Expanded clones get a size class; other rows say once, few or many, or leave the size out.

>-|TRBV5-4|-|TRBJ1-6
TGTGCCAGCAGGTCAGGGGCGGGATCACCCCTCCACTTT
CASRSGAGSPLHF
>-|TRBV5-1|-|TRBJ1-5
TGCGCCAGCAGCTTTGACACCTATCAGCCCCAGCATTTT
CASSFDTYQPQHF
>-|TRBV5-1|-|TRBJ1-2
TGCGCCAGCAGCTTGGGATCAGCCTTAGGGGGCTACACCTTC
CASSLGSALGGYTF
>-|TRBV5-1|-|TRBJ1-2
TGCGCCAGCAGCTTGAAGTCGTCCGGGGGCTACACCTTC
CASSLKSSGGYTF
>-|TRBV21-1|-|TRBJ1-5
TGTGCCAGCAGCAAAGCGCAGTTAGTGGAGGAAGAAAATCAGCCCCAGCATTTT
CASSKAQLVEEENQPQHF
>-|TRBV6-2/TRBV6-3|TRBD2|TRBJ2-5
TGTGCCAGCAGTTATGGCGGGAGGGCCGAGACCCAGTACTTC
CASSYGGRAETQYF
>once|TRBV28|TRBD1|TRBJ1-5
TGTGCCAGCAGTCCCCCGGGACAGGGCAATCAGCCCCAGCATTTT
CASSPPGQGNQPQHF
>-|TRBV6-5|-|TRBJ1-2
TGTGCCAGCAGTTACACCGGCCCATTAAACTATGGCTACACCTTC
CASSYTGPLNYGYTF
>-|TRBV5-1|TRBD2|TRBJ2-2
TGCGCCAGCAGCTTGAGCGGACTAGCTCGCACCGGGGAGCTGTTTTTT
CASSLSGLARTGELFF
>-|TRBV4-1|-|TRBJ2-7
TGCGCCAGCAGCCGGGTCGACATGGGGACAACCTACGAGCAGTACTTC
CASSRVDMGTTYEQYF
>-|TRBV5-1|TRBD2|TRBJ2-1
TGCGCCAGCAGCTTGGGTAGCGGGAGGAATGAGCAGTTCTTC
CASSLGSGRNEQFF
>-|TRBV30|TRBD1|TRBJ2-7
TGTGCCTGGATGCCCCGGGACAGAGTCTCCTACGAGCAGTACTTC
CAWMPRDRVSYEQYF
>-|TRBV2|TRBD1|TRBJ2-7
TGTGCCAGCAGTGATAGGGACAGGCCCTACGAGCAGTACTTC
CASSDRDRPYEQYF
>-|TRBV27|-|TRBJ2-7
TGTGCCAGCAGTTCGCGGACCCAATACGAGCAGTACTTC
CASSSRTQYEQYF
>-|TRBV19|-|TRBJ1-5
TGTGCCAGTAGGACAGAGGGGATGATCATCCAGCCCCAGCATTTT
CASRTEGMIIQPQHF
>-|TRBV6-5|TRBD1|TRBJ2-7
TGTGCCAGCAGTATTATAGGGACAGGGGTGGATGAGCAGTACTTC
CASSIIGTGVDEQYF
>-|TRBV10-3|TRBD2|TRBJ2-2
TGTGCCATCAGTGATACTAGCGGGGGGGCAAGGAAGCTGACCGGGGAGCTGTTTTTT
CAISDTSGGARKLTGELFF
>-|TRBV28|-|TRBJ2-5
TGTGCCAGCAGTTTAGGGGGACGCCAGCAAGAGACCCAGTACTTC
CASSLGGRQQETQYF
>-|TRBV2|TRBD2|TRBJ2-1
TGTGCCAGCAGTGCTAGAAGTAGCGGGGGGGCGAAGGAGCAGTTCTTC
CASSARSSGGAKEQFF
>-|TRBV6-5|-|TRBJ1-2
TGTGCCAGCCGGCGTGGGGGCTATGGCTACACCTTC
CASRRGGYGYTF
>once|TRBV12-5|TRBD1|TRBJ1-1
TGTGCTAGTGGTCCAGGGGGGAAAGCTTTCTTT
CASGPGGKAFF
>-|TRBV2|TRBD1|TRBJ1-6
TGTGCCAGCAGGGGACAGGGGATTAACTCACCCCTCCACTTT
CASRGQGINSPLHF
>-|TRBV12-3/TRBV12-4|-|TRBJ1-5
TGTGCCAGCAGTTTATACGATGATCAGCCCCAGCATTTT
CASSLYDDQPQHF
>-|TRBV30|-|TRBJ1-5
TGTGCCTGGAGTGGAGGGGGCAATCAGCCCCAGCATTTT
CAWSGGGNQPQHF
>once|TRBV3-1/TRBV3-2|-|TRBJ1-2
TGTGCCAGCAGCCAAGAGAGGGGCGGCTACACCTTC
CASSQERGGYTF
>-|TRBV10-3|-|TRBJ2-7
TGTGCCATCAGTGAGTACGAGGGAGAGGCCTACGAGCAGTACTTC
CAISEYEGEAYEQYF
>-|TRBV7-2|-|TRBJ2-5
TGTGCCAGCAGCTCACTAGCCCAAGAGACCCAGTACTTC
CASSSLAQETQYF
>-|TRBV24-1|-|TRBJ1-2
TGTGCCACCAGTGATTTAGCGGCGGGCTACACCTTC
CATSDLAAGYTF
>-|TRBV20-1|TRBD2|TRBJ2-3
TGCAGTCGGGGGGGAGATACGCAGTATTTT
CSRGGDTQYF
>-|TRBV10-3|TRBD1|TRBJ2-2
TGTGCCATCAGTGAGGGGACAGGTGGGACCGCCGGGGAGCTGTTTTTT
CAISEGTGGTAGELFF
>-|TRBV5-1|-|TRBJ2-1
TGCGCCAGCAGCTTGACCGCGGGGAACGACAATGAGCAGTTCTTC
CASSLTAGNDNEQFF
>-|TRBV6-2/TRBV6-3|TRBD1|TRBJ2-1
TGTGCCAGCAGTTACGAGGGGGCTGGGACCTACAATGAGCAGTTCTTC
CASSYEGAGTYNEQFF
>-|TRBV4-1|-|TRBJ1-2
TGCGCCAGCAGCCAAGGAATTTTCCGGCGGTCTAAAGATGGCTACACCTTC
CASSQGIFRRSKDGYTF
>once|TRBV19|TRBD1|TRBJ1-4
TGTGCCAGTAGAGTCGGGACAGGGGTCGGCGAAAAACTGTTTTTT
CASRVGTGVGEKLFF
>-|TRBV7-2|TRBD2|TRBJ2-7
TGTGCCAGCAGCTGGTACGGGTCGGGGGGGTTTTTCGAGCAGTACTTC
CASSWYGSGGFFEQYF
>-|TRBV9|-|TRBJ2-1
TGTGCCAGCAGCACGGGGAATGAGCAGTTCTTC
CASSTGNEQFF
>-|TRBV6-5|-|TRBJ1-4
TGTGCCAGCATGTCCGGGAGTAGTGAAAAACTGTTTTTT
CASMSGSSEKLFF